These T cell receptor beta chains were read from a single sample in a study of cytotoxic CD8 clonotypes in ibrutinib-treated CLL. The repertoire was sequenced with immunoSEQ multiplex PCR; TCRdb's copy has only in-frame clones and lacks some. The sample includes about 150,000 clones, 76% of them seen just once. The material was PBMCs, obtained after 24 months of ibrutinib treatment. Receptor source: a human donor with chronic lymphocytic leukemia. Each CDR3 is given with its conserved first and last residue. Fields, in order: CDR3 protein, J gene, V gene.

CDR3: CASSPVPRSSGNTIYF; J: TRBJ1-3; V: TRBV5-1
CDR3: CAISDGSYTF; J: TRBJ1-2; V: TRBV10-3
CDR3: CASSLLMNTEAFF; J: TRBJ1-1; V: TRBV27
CDR3: CASSLWVGDSYNEQFF; J: TRBJ2-1; V: TRBV5-8
CDR3: CASIWRHADPNYGYTF; J: TRBJ1-2; V: TRBV19
CDR3: CASSLAGLSSYNEQFF; J: TRBJ2-1; V: TRBV7-2
CDR3: CASSSGGDTGELFF; J: TRBJ2-2; V: TRBV7-9
CDR3: CASSPPTGGSYEQYF; J: TRBJ2-7; V: TRBV28
CDR3: CASSDLAGAQETQYF; J: TRBJ2-5; V: TRBV10-2
CDR3: CASSPWGEGRQPQHF; J: TRBJ1-5; V: TRBV6-1
CDR3: CAISSGGVESTEAFF; J: TRBJ1-1; V: TRBV10-3
CDR3: CASSLSIGTYRNTIYF; J: TRBJ1-3; V: TRBV27
CDR3: CAWGDSSDQPQHF; J: TRBJ1-5; V: TRBV30
CDR3: CSGGGLGRETQYF; J: TRBJ2-5; V: TRBV29-1
CDR3: CASSYSRRGYTQYF; J: TRBJ2-3; V: TRBV6-5
CDR3: CALRGTADTQYF; J: TRBJ2-3; V: TRBV10-3
CDR3: CASSIAGGQTDQPQHF; J: TRBJ1-5; V: TRBV19
CDR3: CARPYEQYF; J: TRBJ2-7; V: TRBV5-1
CDR3: CSVDRQGKETQYF; J: TRBJ2-5; V: TRBV29-1
CDR3: CASSKGQRGNEQFF; J: TRBJ2-1; V: TRBV11-3
CDR3: CASSVTGPTDTQYF; J: TRBJ2-3; V: TRBV5-1
CDR3: CASSTANEKLFF; J: TRBJ1-4; V: TRBV5-4
CDR3: CASSWRGLANTGELFF; J: TRBJ2-2; V: TRBV5-5
CDR3: CASSREGRNEQFF; J: TRBJ2-1; V: TRBV4-1
CDR3: CASSPRGGLETQYF; J: TRBJ2-5; V: TRBV5-6
CDR3: CATSLGEVGTDTQYF; J: TRBJ2-3; V: TRBV15
CDR3: CASSEELGAYGYTF; J: TRBJ1-2; V: TRBV2
CDR3: CASSLGVARELFF; J: TRBJ2-2; V: TRBV11-3
CDR3: CASNPSRGRTEAFF; J: TRBJ1-1; V: TRBV6-5
CDR3: CASSLGGNSGNTIYF; J: TRBJ1-3; V: TRBV28
CDR3: CASSFSGRGGETQYF; J: TRBJ2-5; V: TRBV5-4
CDR3: CASRGQGGTDTQYF; J: TRBJ2-3; V: TRBV19
CDR3: CASSVGRSDEKLFF; J: TRBJ1-4; V: TRBV9
CDR3: CASSPSGNTDTQYF; J: TRBJ2-3; V: TRBV5-1
CDR3: CASSLGPPAGNEQFF; J: TRBJ2-1; V: TRBV7-3
CDR3: CSALGNEQYF; J: -; V: TRBV20-1
CDR3: CASTPGGGETQYF; J: TRBJ2-5; V: TRBV7-7
CDR3: CASTRGGARNQPQHF; J: TRBJ1-5; V: TRBV28
CDR3: CASSPSQGGDQPQHF; J: TRBJ1-5; V: TRBV7-2
CDR3: CASSLGARGGNTIYF; J: TRBJ1-3; V: TRBV7-9
CDR3: CASYRRRSTDTQYF; J: TRBJ2-3; V: TRBV27
CDR3: CAWSEGGGGEKLFF; J: TRBJ1-4; V: TRBV30
CDR3: CASSGLAGVADTQYF; J: TRBJ2-3; V: TRBV28
CDR3: CASSTILPLSADEQYF; J: TRBJ2-7; V: TRBV4-1
CDR3: CASSQERFDTQYF; J: TRBJ2-3; V: TRBV14
CDR3: CATNTLSSGANVLTF; J: TRBJ2-6; V: TRBV7-9
CDR3: CASTRDSNQPQHF; J: TRBJ1-5; V: TRBV6-5
CDR3: CAISEFLGETQYF; J: TRBJ2-5; V: TRBV10-3